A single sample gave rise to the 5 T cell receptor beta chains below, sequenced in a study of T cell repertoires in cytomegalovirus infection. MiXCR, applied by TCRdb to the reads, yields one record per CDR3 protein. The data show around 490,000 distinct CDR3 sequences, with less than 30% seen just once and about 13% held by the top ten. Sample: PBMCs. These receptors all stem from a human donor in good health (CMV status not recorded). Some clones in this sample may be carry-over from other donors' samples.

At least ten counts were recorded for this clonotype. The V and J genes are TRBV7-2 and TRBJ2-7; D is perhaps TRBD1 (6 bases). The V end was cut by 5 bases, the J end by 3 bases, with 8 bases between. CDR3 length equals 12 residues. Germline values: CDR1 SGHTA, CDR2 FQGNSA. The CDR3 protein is CASSRGIYEQYF. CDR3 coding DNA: TGTGCCAGCAGCAGGGGGATCTACGAGCAGTACTTC.

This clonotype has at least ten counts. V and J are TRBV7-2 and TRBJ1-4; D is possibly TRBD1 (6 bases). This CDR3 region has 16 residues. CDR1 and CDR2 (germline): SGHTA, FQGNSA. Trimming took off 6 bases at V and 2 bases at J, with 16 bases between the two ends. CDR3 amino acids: CASRKIGQRTNEKLFF. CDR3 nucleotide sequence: TGTGCCAGCAGAAAAATCGGACAGAGGACTAATGAAAAACTGTTTTTT. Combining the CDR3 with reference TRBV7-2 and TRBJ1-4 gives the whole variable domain GAGVSQSPSNKVTEKGKDVELRCDPISGHTALYWYRQSLGQGLEFLIYFQGNSAPDKSGLPSDRFSAERTGGSVSTLTIQRTQQEDSAVYLCASRKIGQRTNEKLFFGSGTQLSVL.

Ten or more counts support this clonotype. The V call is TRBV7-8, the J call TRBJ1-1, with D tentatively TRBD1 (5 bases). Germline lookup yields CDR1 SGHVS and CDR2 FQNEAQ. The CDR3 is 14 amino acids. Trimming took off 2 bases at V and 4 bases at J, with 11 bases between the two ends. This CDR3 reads CASSLFRGATEAFF. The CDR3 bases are TGTGCCAGCAGCTTATTTCGTGGGGCCACTGAAGCTTTCTTT.

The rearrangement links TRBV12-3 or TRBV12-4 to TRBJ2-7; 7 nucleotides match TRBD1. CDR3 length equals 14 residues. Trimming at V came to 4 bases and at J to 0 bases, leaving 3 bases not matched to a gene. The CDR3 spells CASSSGQASYEQYV. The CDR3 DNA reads TGTGCCAGCAGTTCCGGACAGGCCTCCTACGAGCAGTACGTC.

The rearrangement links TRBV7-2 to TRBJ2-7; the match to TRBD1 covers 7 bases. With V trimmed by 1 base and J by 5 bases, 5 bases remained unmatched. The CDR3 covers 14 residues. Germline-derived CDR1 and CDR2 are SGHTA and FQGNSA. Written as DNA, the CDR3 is TGTGCCAGCAGCTTAGACAGGGGCAGGGACGAGCAGTACTTC. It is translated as CASSLDRGRDEQYF.